Presented here are 32 T cell receptor beta chains from one specimen sequenced in a study of blood T cell repertoires in COVID-19. The data were produced by immunoSEQ multiplex PCR, yet TCRdb's version contains in-frame clones alone and is incomplete. The sample lists around 400,000 clones, approximately 89% occurring once. Sequenced sample: PBMCs or T cells enriched from blood (not recorded which). The receptors derive from a young woman who had recovered from COVID-19.

This rearrangement joins TRBV5-1 to TRBJ2-2, with unresolved D. This CDR3 has 14 amino acids. CDR1 is SGHRS and CDR2 is YFSETQ in the germline V gene. Trimming pared 8 bases from V and 5 bases from J, leaving 16 bases between. The CDR3 reads CASSRQVGTGELFF. The CDR3 DNA follows: TGCGCCAGTTCCCGCCAGGTTGGGACCGGGGAGCTGTTTTTT.

This chain uses TRBV4-1 with TRBJ1-2; 9 nucleotides align to TRBD1. There are 16 residues in the CDR3. V lost 2 bases and J lost 8; bases outside the gene matches: 12. The germline V gene encodes CDR1 MGHRA and CDR2 YSYEKL. CDR3 sequence: CASSQPSGQGTGGYTF. The CDR3 coding sequence is TGCGCCAGCAGCCAACCCTCGGGACAGGGAACTGGCGGCTACACCTTC.

This clone occurred a few times. The chain is built from TRBV7-2 and TRBJ1-5; D not certain. CDR1 is SGHTA, CDR2 FQGNSA, per germline. The CDR3 sequence is 12 residues long. The V end lost 3 bases, the J end lost 6 bases, and 6 bases lay between the germline ends. CDR3: CASSFNSQPQHF. CDR3 nucleotide sequence: TGTGCCAGCAGCTTTAACAGTCAGCCCCAGCATTTT.

V and J are TRBV30 and TRBJ2-7; possibly TRBD2 for D (5 bases). CDR3 length: 13 residues. In germline, CDR1 is GTSNPN, CDR2 SVGIG (reference sequence). Trimming left V 4 bases short and J 0 bases short, with 10 bases between. Here the CDR3 reads CAWNPGVSYEQYF. As DNA, the CDR3 is TGTGCCTGGAATCCCGGGGTCTCCTACGAGCAGTACTTC.

The chain uses TRBV5-1 and TRBJ1-1; no reliable D call. The CDR3 covers 15 residues. V shed 1 base and J shed 2 bases, with 12 bases lying between them. Germline V lookup: CDR1 SGHRS, CDR2 YFSETQ. This CDR3 is CASSLSGNGNTEAFF. CDR3 DNA sequence: TGCGCCAGCAGCTTGAGCGGCAATGGTAACACTGAAGCTTTCTTT.

The chain combines TRBV19 with TRBJ2-7, with a possible D match to TRBD1 (6 bases). Trimming removed 6 bases from V and 5 bases from J, with 14 bases in between. Germline V gene sequence: CDR1 LNHDA, CDR2 SQIVND (reference sequence). The CDR3 spans 13 residues. CDR3 bases: TGTGCCAGTAGACCCGAGACAGGCCACGAGCAGTACTTC. The encoded protein is CASRPETGHEQYF.

The chain couples TRBV4-1 to TRBJ1-1; no reliable D call. V was shortened by 0 bases and J by 1 base, with 9 bases between the two germline ends. The length of the CDR3 is 15 residues. Germline V lookup: CDR1 MGHRA, CDR2 YSYEKL. CDR3 protein: CASSQEGVGNTEAFF. The CDR3 bases are TGCGCCAGCAGCCAAGAAGGAGTCGGGAACACTGAAGCTTTCTTT.

This clone appeared many times. The chain links TRBV10-3 to TRBJ2-1, with TRBD2 matching over 12 bases. CDR3 length: 14 amino acids. Germline V CDR1 and CDR2: ENHRY, SYGVKD. The ends lost 6 bases at V and 8 bases at J; junction bases unmatched: 5. CDR3 sequence (DNA): TGTGCCATCAGACGACTAGCGGGAGATGATGAGCAGTTCTTC. It translates to CAIRRLAGDDEQFF.

This sequence joins TRBV29-1 and TRBJ1-1; 7 bases fit TRBD1. Trimming took 3 bases from V and 5 from J; bases not matched to a gene: 9. From germline, CDR1 is SQVTM and CDR2 ANQGSEA. CDR3 length: 14 residues. The CDR3 bases are TGCAGCGTTGAGATAGGGGGCCGAGGTACTGAAGCTTTCTTT. It specifies CSVEIGGRGTEAFF.

This clone was detected only once. The chain links TRBV28 to TRBJ1-2; D perhaps matches TRBD1 (6 bases). The CDR3 covers 13 residues. V lost 2 bases and J 4 bases, leaving 8 bases between the germline ends. Germline V gene sequence: CDR1 MDHEN, CDR2 SYDVKM. The CDR3 loop reads CASSLGGAYGYTF. The CDR3 bases are TGTGCCAGCAGTTTAGGGGGGGCCTATGGCTACACCTTC.

The genes are TRBV9 and TRBJ1-2; TRBD1 might be the D (6 bases). This CDR3 has 14 amino acids. Trimming took off 0 bases at V and 4 bases at J, with 10 bases between the two ends. Germline-derived CDR1 and CDR2 are SGDLS and YYNGEE. The CDR3 DNA reads TGTGCCAGCAGCGTAGGGGGACAAAGCTATGGCTACACCTTC. Protein sequence: CASSVGGQSYGYTF.

This sequence joins TRBV6-5 and TRBJ1-3; D is possibly TRBD1 (6 bases). The ends were cut back, 4 bases at V and 4 bases at J, with 14 bases in the middle. CDR1 is MNHEY and CDR2 is SVGAGI in the germline V gene. CDR3 length equals 15 residues. Here the CDR3 reads CASSSDRSGGNTIYF. CDR3 DNA: TGTGCCAGCAGTTCTGACAGGTCTGGAGGAAACACCATATATTTT.

This sequence joins TRBV2 and TRBJ1-2; TRBD1 aligns across 10 bases. The ends lost 10 bases at V and 3 bases at J; junction bases unmatched: 5. The germline V gene encodes CDR1 SNHLY and CDR2 FYNNEI. This CDR3 has 13 residues. The CDR3 loop reads CATTGTGDYGYTF. The CDR3 nucleotides are TGTGCCACTACCGGGACAGGGGACTATGGCTACACCTTC.

The chain carries TRBV2 and TRBJ2-3; D remains unclear. From germline, CDR1 is SNHLY and CDR2 FYNNEI. Trimming shortened V by 5 bases and J by 3 bases, and 6 bases separated the two germline ends. The CDR3 has 12 residues. The CDR3 DNA reads as TGTGCCAGCAGTAAACTGACAGATACGCAGTATTTT. Its translation is CASSKLTDTQYF.

The chain uses TRBV5-6 and TRBJ2-5, with TRBD2 identical over 14 bases. The CDR3 covers 16 residues. Germline CDR1 is SGHDT and CDR2 is YYEEEE. The V gene end was trimmed by 2 bases and the J gene end by 5 bases; junction bases not matched to a gene: 5. CDR3 nucleotides: TGTGCCAGCAGCTTTATAGGGACTAGCGGGAGTGAGACCCAGTACTTC. Translation gives CASSFIGTSGSETQYF.

The chain employs TRBV3-1 (or the pseudogene TRBV3-2) and TRBJ1-4; D not resolved. Between the trimmed V and J ends, which lost 2 bases and 3 bases, there was a span of 10 bases. The CDR3 consists of 15 residues. Germline loops: CDR1 LGHDT, CDR2 YNNKEL (reference sequence). The CDR3 reads CASSQSASSNEKLFF. CDR3 DNA sequence: TGTGCCAGCAGCCAATCCGCGAGCTCTAATGAAAAACTGTTTTTT.

V usage is TRBV23-1 and J usage is TRBJ1-4, with 10 bases matching TRBD1. Being an ORF, TRBV23-1 has a function that is uncertain. V trimming: 4 bases; J trimming: 6 bases; junction bases outside the gene matches: 14. The CDR3 has 18 residues. The DNA of the CDR3 is TGCGCCAGCAGTCGGGCGGGACAGGGGCTTAGTCAGGATGAAAAACTGTTTTTT. This encodes CASSRAGQGLSQDEKLFF.

Here the CDR3 reads CASSAGQGGTEAFF. The CDR3 nucleotides are TGTGCCAGCAGCGCGGGACAGGGGGGCACTGAAGCTTTCTTT. The V and J genes are TRBV9 and TRBJ1-1; 11 bases align to TRBD1. The germline CDR1 and CDR2 sequences are SGDLS and YYNGEE. J lost 4 bases, V lost 3 bases, and 2 bases had no gene match. This CDR3 region has 14 residues.

This chain joins TRBV9 and TRBJ1-2; 7 nucleotides agree with TRBD1. The germline V gene has CDR1 SGDLS and CDR2 YYNGEE. The CDR3 length is 14 residues. V shed 4 bases, J shed 3 bases, and the junction held 6 bases outside the gene matches. CDR3 sequence (DNA): TGTGCCAGCAGCCCAGGGGGGCGTGACTATGGCTACACCTTC. The encoded protein is CASSPGGRDYGYTF.

J is TRBJ2-3 and V is TRBV5-1; weak D call: TRBD1 (6 bases). This CDR3 comprises 18 residues. The V gene's germline CDR1 is SGHRS and CDR2 YFSETQ. V was trimmed by 2 bases and J by 0 bases, leaving 19 bases between them. The CDR3 DNA reads TGCGCCAGCAGCTTTACTCCACAAGGGACATTTAGCACAGATACGCAGTATTTT. Protein product: CASSFTPQGTFSTDTQYF.

The V call is TRBV11-2, the J call TRBJ2-1; 13 positions agree with TRBD2. V trimming: 5 bases; J trimming: 4 bases; junction bases outside the gene matches: 2. Germline values: CDR1 SGHAT, CDR2 FQNNGV. The CDR3 has 15 amino acids. The CDR3 sequence: CASSLTSGGYNEQFF. CDR3 sequence (DNA): TGTGCCAGCAGCCTGACTAGCGGGGGGTACAATGAGCAGTTCTTC.

The CDR3 protein is CASSRQGGNTEAFF. CDR3 DNA: TGTGCCAGCAGTCGCCAGGGAGGGAACACTGAAGCTTTCTTT. The genes are TRBV6-5 and TRBJ1-1; possibly TRBD1 for D (5 bases). V lost 5 bases, J lost 1 base, and 11 bases lay in between. CDR1 and CDR2 from the germline V gene are MNHEY and SVGAGI. The CDR3 sequence is 14 residues long.

V gene TRBV7-3 combines with J gene TRBJ2-7; 7 bases fit TRBD2. J lost 3 bases, V lost 5 bases, and 7 bases had no gene match. Germline CDR1 SGHTA, CDR2 FQGTGA. CDR3 length: 14 residues. CDR3 sequence (DNA): TGTGCCAGCAGCCCCGCGGCGGGGGTCTACGAGCAGTACTTC. It translates to CASSPAAGVYEQYF.

The chain couples TRBV6-5 to TRBJ2-7; TRBD1 is a possible D gene (6 bases). Deletions cut 6 bases from V and 5 bases from J, with 17 bases between. There are 14 residues in the CDR3. The germline CDR1 and CDR2 sequences are MNHEY and SVGAGI. CDR3 sequence (DNA): TGTGCCAGCAGGATGACAGGCAGTTTTGACGAGCAGTACTTC. Protein sequence: CASRMTGSFDEQYF.

The chain joins TRBV28 to TRBJ2-7, with TRBD1 matching 10 bases. The V segment lost 7 bases and the J segment 2 bases; nucleotides outside the gene matches: 8. Germline V gene sequence: CDR1 MDHEN, CDR2 SYDVKM. CDR3 length: 15 residues. The CDR3 DNA reads as TGTGCCAGCACTCCTGGAGGGACAGGGGCCTACGAGCAGTACTTC. As protein: CASTPGGTGAYEQYF.

CDR3 in amino acids: CASSVNRGFSGNTIYF. CDR3 bases: TGTGCCAGCAGCGTTAACAGGGGTTTCTCTGGAAACACCATATATTTT. This chain links TRBV9 with TRBJ1-3; 7 bases are a match to TRBD1. Germline CDR1 reads SGDLS; CDR2 reads YYNGEE. V lost 2 bases to trimming and J lost 0 bases; unmatched junction nucleotides: 5. The CDR3 loop spans 16 amino acids.

V is TRBV5-6 and J is TRBJ1-2; D may be TRBD1 (5 bases). CDR3 size: 17 residues. Germline V CDR1 and CDR2: SGHDT, YYEEEE. The V end was cut by 2 bases, the J end by 4 bases, with 21 bases between. This CDR3 reads CASSFPSRATVSYGYTF. Here the CDR3 DNA reads TGTGCCAGCAGCTTCCCGTCCAGGGCTACTGTCTCCTATGGCTACACCTTC.

This chain joins TRBV5-1 and TRBJ2-2; perhaps TRBD1 as D (6 bases). This CDR3 comprises 15 residues. Germline V gene lookup returns CDR1 SGHRS and CDR2 YFSETQ. Trimming left V 4 bases short and J 1 base short, with 11 bases between. CDR3 nucleotide sequence: TGCGCCAGCAGCGCCCTGACAGGGAACACCGGGGAGCTGTTTTTT. This gives the protein CASSALTGNTGELFF.

The rearrangement links TRBV18 to TRBJ2-2; 8 bases align to TRBD1. The CDR3 is 21 amino acids. Germline assignment: CDR1 KGHSH and CDR2 LQKENI. Trimming at V came to 3 bases and at J to 0 bases, leaving 18 bases not matched to a gene. As DNA, the CDR3 is TGTGCCAGCTCACCGTTGAGGACAGGGAAGATTAGTTCCGCGAACACCGGGGAGCTGTTTTTT. Its translation: CASSPLRTGKISSANTGELFF.

This clone has more than one count but fewer than ten. The sample holds other DNA sequences that translate to the same CDR3. This chain links TRBV13 with TRBJ1-1; D might be TRBD1 (5 bases). The CDR3 is 13 residues long. V shed 0 bases and J shed 4 bases, with 6 bases lying between them. Germline V gene lookup returns CDR1 PRHDT and CDR2 FYEKMQ (reference sequence). This CDR3 reads CASSLGRGTEAFF. The CDR3 bases are TGTGCCAGCAGCTTAGGAAGGGGCACTGAAGCTTTCTTT.

The V and J genes are TRBV5-1 and TRBJ1-6; D might be TRBD1 (6 bases). The germline V and J ends were trimmed by 7 bases and 12 bases, with 17 bases remaining between them. This CDR3 region has 13 residues. Germline CDR1 SGHRS, CDR2 YFSETQ. The CDR3 spells CASSGPGGLPLHF. For the CDR3, the DNA is TGCGCCAGCTCGGGACCCGGGGGGCTACCCCTCCACTTT.

This clone was found once. The same CDR3 arises from other DNA sequences in this sample as well. CDR3 coding DNA: TGCGCCAGCAGCCAAGATTCAGGAGGGAATAATTCACCCCTCCACTTT. As protein: CASSQDSGGNNSPLHF. J is TRBJ1-6 and V is TRBV4-3, with D hard to call. The length of the CDR3 is 16 residues. Trimming removed 0 bases at V and 5 bases at J, with 11 bases between. Germline CDR1 LGHNA, CDR2 YSLEER.